The 21 T cell receptor beta chains in this list originate from one sample, sequenced in a study of graft-versus-host responses after intestinal transplantation. Repertoires were generated with immunoSEQ multiplex PCR, while TCRdb's copy carries only in-frame clones and drops some. The sample has 130,000 to 150,000 clones; over 90% are singletons. These receptors have no known antigen. Specimen: unstimulated CD4+ T cells sorted from spleen or lymph node cells, collected before intestinal transplant. These receptor sequences come from a human donor who received an intestinal transplant.

The chain links TRBV7-3 to TRBJ1-1, with D unclear. Germline CDR1 is SGHTA and CDR2 is FQGTGA. CDR3 length: 13 amino acids. Trimming cost V 1 base and J 3 bases, with 6 bases left between them. The CDR3 DNA reads as TGTGCCAGCAGCTTAAGGTTCGACACTGAAGCTTTCTTT. The encoded protein is CASSLRFDTEAFF.

The CDR3, as DNA: TGTGCCAGCAGCTTAATTTACAGGGGGCTCGATGGCTACACCTTC. It encodes CASSLIYRGLDGYTF. This sequence joins TRBV7-8 and TRBJ1-2; 9 bases match TRBD1. The CDR3 is made up of 15 amino acids. CDR1 and CDR2 (germline): SGHVS, FQNEAQ. V shed 2 bases, J shed 6 bases, and the junction held 7 bases outside the gene matches.

The chain uses TRBV28 and TRBJ2-1; 13 bases fit TRBD2. This CDR3 comprises 15 residues. V trimming: 3 bases; J trimming: 10 bases; junction bases outside the gene matches: 6. CDR1 and CDR2 (germline): MDHEN, SYDVKM. The CDR3 region is CASSLVGLAGREQFF. As DNA, the CDR3 is TGTGCCAGCAGTTTGGTGGGACTAGCGGGAAGGGAGCAGTTCTTC.

This chain joins TRBV6-5 and TRBJ1-3; D might be TRBD1 (6 bases). V gave up 8 bases and J gave up 0 bases, with 14 bases separating them. Germline assignment: CDR1 MNHEY and CDR2 SVGAGI. This CDR3 is built from 15 residues. In DNA form, the CDR3 reads TGTGCCAGCGGACCCTTGGGGGCCTCTGGAAACACCATATATTTT. Residues: CASGPLGASGNTIYF.

The chain combines TRBV28 with TRBJ2-3, with 8 bases aligning to TRBD1. V was clipped by 5 bases and J by 13 bases; unmatched bases: 8. Germline CDR1 MDHEN, CDR2 SYDVKM. CDR3 length equals 12 residues. The CDR3 is CASSLTDREKYF. DNA for the CDR3: TGTGCCAGCAGTCTCACGGACAGGGAGAAGTATTTT.

This rearrangement joins TRBV29-1 to TRBJ2-2, with D possibly matching TRBD1 (5 bases). CDR3 length equals 15 residues. The germline gives CDR1 SQVTM, CDR2 ANQGSEA. The V end lost 3 bases, the J end lost 4 bases, and 15 bases lay between the germline ends. CDR3 sequence (DNA): TGCAGCGTTGAGGGTCGGATTCAGGGCACCGGGGAGCTGTTTTTT. It translates to CSVEGRIQGTGELFF.

V and J are TRBV5-4 and TRBJ2-5; 12 nucleotides align to TRBD2. Germline loops: CDR1 SGHNT, CDR2 YYREEE (reference sequence). The CDR3 has 16 amino acids. V lost 4 bases to trimming and J lost 2 bases; unmatched junction nucleotides: 6. This chain's CDR3 is CASSGGGLAGQETQYF. The CDR3 DNA reads as TGTGCCAGCAGCGGGGGGGGACTAGCGGGTCAAGAGACCCAGTACTTC.

This clone was counted a single time. This rearrangement joins TRBV28 to TRBJ2-1; the D is unclear. Germline CDR1 and CDR2: MDHEN and SYDVKM. V lost 7 bases, J lost 3 bases, and 10 bases lay in between. The CDR3 has 13 residues. For the CDR3, the DNA is TGTGCCAGCACGACGGGCAGCTACAATGAGCAGTTCTTC. Translated, it gives CASTTGSYNEQFF.

This rearrangement joins TRBV27 to TRBJ2-7; D gene uncertain. This CDR3 spans 13 amino acids. Trimming took off 2 bases at V and 3 bases at J, with 8 bases between the two ends. CDR1 and CDR2 (germline): MNHEY, SMNVEV (reference sequence). CDR3 sequence: CASSLRESYEQYF. CDR3 DNA sequence: TGTGCCAGCAGTTTAAGAGAGAGCTACGAGCAGTACTTC.

Here the CDR3 reads CSAPGGEGGYTF. CDR3 nucleotides: TGCAGCGCCCCGGGGGGCGAGGGCGGCTACACCTTC. The V and J genes are TRBV29-1 and TRBJ1-2, with a possible D match to TRBD1 (6 bases). Germline values: CDR1 SQVTM, CDR2 ANQGSEA. V was pared by 7 bases and J by 8 bases, with 17 bases between. There are 12 residues in the CDR3.

This clone was counted once. The V and J genes are TRBV4-3 and TRBJ2-2; weak D call: TRBD1 (5 bases). With 1 base removed from V and 4 bases from J, the gap between germline ends came to 13 bases. CDR3 length: 16 amino acids. Germline CDR1 is LGHNA and CDR2 is YSLEER. In nucleotides, the CDR3 is TGCGCCAGCAGCCAAGCAGGGCTAGGGATCACCGGGGAGCTGTTTTTT. Translated: CASSQAGLGITGELFF.

The rearrangement links TRBV7-9 to TRBJ2-1; 10 positions match TRBD2. CDR3 length: 13 residues. CDR1 and CDR2 (germline): SEHNR, FQNEAQ (reference sequence). V shed 6 bases and J 7 bases; nucleotides not matched to a gene: 3. The CDR3 loop is CASRPSGGNEQFF. The CDR3, as DNA: TGTGCCAGCAGACCTAGCGGGGGAAATGAGCAGTTCTTC.

V gene TRBV6-1 combines with J gene TRBJ2-5, with D maybe TRBD1 (6 bases). Trimming removed 3 bases from V and 5 bases from J, with 16 bases in between. This CDR3 has 15 residues. Germline V lookup: CDR1 MNHNS, CDR2 SASEGT. This CDR3 is CASSDQRQAGETQYF. For the CDR3, the DNA is TGTGCCAGCAGTGACCAAAGACAGGCTGGGGAGACCCAGTACTTC.

Only one count was recorded for this clone. CDR3 protein: CASSLPGTGDQETQYF. The CDR3 DNA reads as TGTGCCAGCAGCTTACCCGGGACTGGGGACCAAGAGACCCAGTACTTC. This chain connects TRBV5-6 to TRBJ2-5; maybe TRBD2 (6 bases). The V gene's germline CDR1 is SGHDT and CDR2 YYEEEE. V lost 2 bases to trimming and J lost 0 bases, with 14 bases between them. This CDR3 contains 16 residues.

This clone was seen once. V and J are TRBV7-6 and TRBJ1-5; D is ambiguous. Germline V gene lookup returns CDR1 SGHVS and CDR2 FNYEAQ. The ends were cut back, 8 bases at V and 2 bases at J, with 10 bases in the middle. The CDR3 spans 13 residues. The CDR3 nucleotides read TGTGCCAGCGCGCCCTCGGGCAATCAGCCCCAGCATTTT. It codes for CASAPSGNQPQHF.

V is TRBV5-6 and J is TRBJ2-1; TRBD1 aligns across 11 bases. The CDR3 is 19 amino acids. CDR1 SGHDT and CDR2 YYEEEE come from the germline V gene. The ends lost 4 bases at V and 0 bases at J; junction bases unmatched: 12. CDR3 residues: CASSPGTGGFPSSYNEQFF. For the CDR3, the DNA is TGTGCCAGCAGCCCCGGGACAGGGGGTTTTCCTAGCTCCTACAATGAGCAGTTCTTC.

The V gene is TRBV15, the J gene TRBJ2-3; the D is unclear. V lost 3 bases and J lost 3, with 13 bases in between. From germline, CDR1 is LNHNV and CDR2 YYDKDF (reference sequence). This CDR3 has 15 residues. CDR3 loop: CATSSNMRRTDTQYF. For the CDR3, the DNA is TGTGCCACCAGCAGCAACATGCGGAGAACAGATACGCAGTATTTT.

Concerning this clone: Other nucleotide sequences from this sample produce the same CDR3. This chain uses TRBV19 with TRBJ1-1; 7 bases align to TRBD1. V was clipped by 4 bases and J by 7 bases; unmatched bases: 12. The CDR3 is 15 amino acids. CDR1 LNHDA and CDR2 SQIVND come from the germline V gene (reference sequence). The CDR3 loop reads CASSTPPPGQLEAFF. DNA for the CDR3: TGTGCCAGTAGTACCCCGCCACCGGGACAGCTTGAAGCTTTCTTT. The full variable domain, its missing parts supplied by reference TRBV19 and TRBJ1-1, is DGGITQSPKYLFRKEGQNVTLSCEQNLNHDAMYWYRQDPGQGLRLIYYSQIVNDFQKGDIAEGYSVSREKKESFPLTVTSAQKNPTAFYLCASSTPPPGQLEAFFGQGTRLTVV.

Only one count was recorded for this clone. The chain uses TRBV18 and TRBJ2-2; D uncertain. This CDR3 comprises 12 residues. With 3 bases removed from V and 4 bases from J, the gap between germline ends came to 3 bases. Germline V lookup: CDR1 KGHSH, CDR2 LQKENI. CDR3 DNA sequence: TGTGCCAGCTCACCTCGCACCGGGGAGCTGTTTTTT. This gives the protein CASSPRTGELFF.

The J gene is TRBJ2-1, the V gene TRBV21-1; TRBD2, as called in the table, went unchecked against the DNA. TRBV21-1 is shown as a pseudogene. This CDR3 is built from 16 residues. CDR3 sequence reads: CASSNRLAGPYNEQFF. CDR3 nucleotide sequence: TGTGCCAGCAGCAACCGGCTAGCGGGGCCCTACAATGAGCAGTTCTTC.

In DNA, the CDR3 is TGTGCCAGCAGCTTAGTGGTCTTTCCCGGGACTAGGGCTTACAATGAGCAGTTCTTC. The encoded protein is CASSLVVFPGTRAYNEQFF. The rearrangement links TRBV7-2 to TRBJ2-1, with 8 bases identical to TRBD2. This CDR3 spans 19 amino acids. CDR1 SGHTA and CDR2 FQGNSA come from the germline V gene. Trimming removed 1 base from V and 4 bases from J; junction bases left unmatched: 15.